This T cell receptor beta chain was documented in a study of PD-L1 blockade in urothelial cancer. Documented time point: peripheral blood 6 weeks after treatment start. Sequenced by immunoSEQ multiplex PCR; TCRdb stores in-frame clones only, minus some. Of around 110,000 clones listed, around 88% are singletons. The CDR3 extends over 13 amino acids. CDR1 is KGHSH, CDR2 LQKENI, per germline. The V and J ends lost 3 bases and 11 bases respectively, with 14 bases between them. This specimen was PBMCs, taken around atezolizumab (anti-PD-L1) treatment. This chain links TRBV18 with TRBJ1-5; possible D gene TRBD1, 6 bases. This clonotype was obtained from a man in his sixties with urothelial cancer. DNA of the CDR3: TGTGCCAGCTCACCGAACAGGGACGAAGCCCAGCATTTT. Its protein product is CASSPNRDEAQHF.